The rows below give T cell receptor beta chains drawn from one sample of a study of shared clonotypes between healthy human individuals. Sequencing used immunoSEQ multiplex PCR; TCRdb keeps in-frame clones, though not all of them. The table lists 2 million to 3 million clones, 90% to 95% of them singletons. The sample comprised naive CD4+ T cells from PBMCs. The receptors were sampled from a man aged 18 to 29 in good health. Some clones in this sample may be carry-over from other donors' samples. Both conserved end residues are trimmed from each CDR3.

V gene	J gene	CDR3 protein
TRBV27	TRBJ2-1	ASTSAGEEGEQF
TRBV7-8	TRBJ2-7	ASSLGGTGAYEQY
TRBV11-2	TRBJ2-5	ASSLAGMETQY
TRBV6-6	TRBJ1-3	ATSEPISGNTIY
TRBV5-1	TRBJ2-1	ASSPGGRGYNEQF
TRBV4-1	TRBJ1-2	ASSGRTGTNYGYT
TRBV7-8	TRBJ2-5	ASSPRGGMETQY
TRBV6-6	TRBJ1-4	ASSYPPGEPNEKLF
TRBV6-6	TRBJ1-4	ASGSGPPNEKLF
TRBV4-3	TRBJ1-5	ASSHDALGQGIAAQH
TRBV10-3	TRBJ2-2	AINGREGGELF
TRBV28	TRBJ1-5	ASSLGVGTGNQPQH
TRBV6-6	TRBJ1-6	ASSDRYNSPLH
TRBV7-9	TRBJ1-1	ASSYTGPAGAF
TRBV2	TRBJ2-7	ASSESVGGQYEQY
TRBV21-1	TRBJ1-1	ASSNRDSQQAEAF
TRBV10-3	TRBJ2-7	AIRAAGGLDEQY
TRBV18	TRBJ1-1	ASSPADQNTEAF
TRBV19	TRBJ2-7	ASSISQGVYEQY
TRBV5-4	TRBJ2-2	ASSLVAGGPGGELF
TRBV29-1	TRBJ2-1	SASRVTGNEQF
TRBV25-1	TRBJ2-3	ASAREDTQY
TRBV5-1	TRBJ1-5	ASSSGQANQPQH
TRBV5-1	TRBJ1-5	ASSLQGSNQPQH
TRBV7-2	TRBJ2-2	ASSLDRWTGELF
TRBV29-1	TRBJ1-2	SVGQGTVRYGYT
TRBV2	TRBJ2-3	ASSERLAGISSLQY
TRBV19	TRBJ1-5	ASSTPGRNQPQH
TRBV7-9	TRBJ1-1	ASSLVGGEEATEAF
TRBV2	TRBJ2-2	ASSARQASVTGELF